This record looks at one T cell receptor beta chain sequence and its context. The entry originates in a study of blood T cell repertoires in COVID-19. Study background: COVID-19 samples from acute and convalescent phases originated in the United States, Italy and Spain. PBMCs, B-cell-depleted T cells, or T cells were the source of the cDNA or gDNA that made up the material.

In the original processing: Reference gene primer amplification gave estimated nucleated cell counts. Produced via immunoSEQ multiplex PCR; TCRdb's table is partial and in-frame only. V and J calls and clone size are as listed in that table; D and trimming were resolved from the DNA. Of around 200,000 clones listed, less than 90% are singletons. The V and J ends lost 5 bases and 0 bases respectively, with 12 bases between them. In germline, CDR1 is SGHRS, CDR2 YFSETQ. CDR3 length: 14 amino acids. The gene calls are TRBV5-1 and TRBJ2-7; maybe TRBD1 (6 bases). Sample: peripheral blood. The sequence derives from a man between 65 and 85 years old with active or convalescent COVID-19. CDR3 loop: CASRQGPLSYEQYF. In DNA form, the CDR3 reads TGCGCCAGCAGACAGGGTCCGCTCTCCTACGAGCAGTACTTC.